These T cell receptor beta chains were read from a single sample in a study of blood T cell repertoires in COVID-19. Only in-frame clones appear in the TCRdb table, and some are missing; sequencing was by immunoSEQ multiplex PCR. Seen here are some 170,000 clones, 80% to 90% observed once, and the top ten hold around 1.1%. The specimen was peripheral blood. Receptor source: a man aged 35-49 years with acute or convalescent COVID-19. The conserved cysteine and the conserved F or W are not part of the CDR3 here.

v_gene: TRBV11-2; j_gene: TRBJ2-5; CDR3aa: ASSLGSSLGSKETQY
v_gene: TRBV28; j_gene: TRBJ1-1; CDR3aa: ASSSGNTEAF
v_gene: TRBV18; j_gene: TRBJ2-2; CDR3aa: ATPGETANTGELF
v_gene: TRBV6-5; j_gene: TRBJ2-2; CDR3aa: ATRRATGELF
v_gene: TRBV9; j_gene: TRBJ1-6; CDR3aa: ASSAGTGGGFNSPLH
v_gene: TRBV27; j_gene: TRBJ2-7; CDR3aa: ASSSGQVYEQY
v_gene: TRBV7-9; j_gene: TRBJ1-1; CDR3aa: ASSLRVDTEAF
v_gene: TRBV5-1; j_gene: TRBJ2-5; CDR3aa: ASSLAGGGALQETQY
v_gene: TRBV10-3; j_gene: TRBJ2-5; CDR3aa: AIRPGGTSPETQY
v_gene: TRBV18; j_gene: TRBJ2-5; CDR3aa: ASSPQGVRETQY
v_gene: TRBV7-8; j_gene: TRBJ1-2; CDR3aa: ASSPDRGLVGYT
v_gene: TRBV2; j_gene: TRBJ1-5; CDR3aa: ASSERWARNQPQH
v_gene: TRBV18; j_gene: TRBJ1-2; CDR3aa: ASSLDRNYGYT